Listed below are T cell receptor beta chains from one sample, sequenced in a study of technical replicates of blood from several donors. TCRdb's copy holds only in-frame clones and misses some; the assay was immunoSEQ multiplex PCR. The data contain tens of thousands of clones, more than 85% of them singletons. What was sequenced was T cells isolated from PBMCs. Receptors were obtained from a human donor in good health. The CDR3 runs from the conserved cysteine through the conserved F or W. Each record gives: D gene, V gene, J gene, CDR3 length, CDR3 protein, CDR3 DNA. A D gene is named only where the DNA matches it firmly.

TRBD1	TRBV5-1	TRBJ2-7	16	CASSLGVGQGVYEQYF	TGCGCCAGCAGCTTGGGGGTCGGACAGGGGGTCTACGAGCAGTACTTC
TRBD1	TRBV28	TRBJ1-5	16	CASRTMTGNPNQPQHF	TGTGCCAGCAGGACTATGACAGGGAACCCTAATCAGCCCCAGCATTTT
-	TRBV10-2	TRBJ2-5	13	CASSVQGQETQYF	TGCGCCAGCAGTGTACAGGGCCAAGAGACCCAGTACTTC
-	TRBV6-1	TRBJ2-7	14	CASSNWAGSYEQYF	TGTGCCAGCAGTAATTGGGCAGGGTCCTACGAGCAGTACTTC
TRBD2	TRBV5-6	TRBJ2-7	14	CASTYSLGGSEQYF	TGTGCCAGCACCTACAGCTTGGGGGGGAGCGAGCAGTACTTC
TRBD1	TRBV9	TRBJ2-7	14	CASSVSGGSYEQYF	TGTGCCAGCAGCGTCTCAGGGGGTTCCTACGAGCAGTACTTC
TRBD1	TRBV5-1	TRBJ2-1	18	CASSRDRAITSSYNEQFF	TGCGCCAGTTCCCGGGACAGGGCGATTACCAGCTCCTACAATGAGCAGTTCTTC
-	TRBV7-3	TRBJ2-1	17	CASSYALGNFPYNEQFF	TGTGCCAGCAGTTACGCCCTCGGGAATTTCCCCTACAATGAGCAGTTCTTC
TRBD1	TRBV7-9	TRBJ2-5	15	CASSPGTGDDETQYF	TGTGCCAGCAGCCCCGGGACAGGGGATGATGAGACCCAGTACTTC
-	TRBV6-5	TRBJ2-7	13	CATESTSQGEQYF	TGTGCCACGGAGAGTACTTCCCAAGGCGAGCAGTACTTC
TRBD2	TRBV18	TRBJ2-1	20	CASSPPGLSSGRSGYNEQFF	TGTGCCAGCTCACCACCGGGTCTTTCTAGCGGGAGAAGCGGTTACAATGAGCAGTTCTTC
-	TRBV6-5	TRBJ1-2	15	CASSLTQTANYGYTF	TGTGCCAGCAGTTTAACCCAAACAGCTAACTATGGCTACACCTTC
-	TRBV11-3	TRBJ1-5	13	CASSRAGSQPQHF	TGTGCCAGCAGTCGAGCGGGGTCTCAGCCCCAGCATTTT
-	TRBV19	TRBJ1-5	15	CASSTKEGLNQPQHF	TGTGCCAGTAGTACTAAGGAGGGTCTGAATCAGCCCCAGCATTTT